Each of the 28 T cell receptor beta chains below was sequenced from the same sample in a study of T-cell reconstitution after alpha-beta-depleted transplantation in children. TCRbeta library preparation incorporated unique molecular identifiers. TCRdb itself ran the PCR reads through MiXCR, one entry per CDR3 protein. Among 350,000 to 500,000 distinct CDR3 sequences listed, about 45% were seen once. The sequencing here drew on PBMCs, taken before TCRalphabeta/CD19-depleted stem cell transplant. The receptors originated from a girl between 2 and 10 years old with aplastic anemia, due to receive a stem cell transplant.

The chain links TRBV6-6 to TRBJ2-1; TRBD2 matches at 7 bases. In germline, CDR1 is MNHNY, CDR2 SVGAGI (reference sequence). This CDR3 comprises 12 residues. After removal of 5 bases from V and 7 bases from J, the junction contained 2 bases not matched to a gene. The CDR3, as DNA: TGTGCCAGCAGTGGGGAGGGGAATGAGCAGTTCTTC. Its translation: CASSGEGNEQFF.

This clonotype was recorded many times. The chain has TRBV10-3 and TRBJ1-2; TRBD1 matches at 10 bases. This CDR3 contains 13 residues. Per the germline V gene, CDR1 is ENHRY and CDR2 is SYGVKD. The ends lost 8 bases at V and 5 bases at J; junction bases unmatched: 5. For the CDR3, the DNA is TGTGCCATCGCACCGGGACAGGGGTATGGCTACACCTTC. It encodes CAIAPGQGYGYTF.

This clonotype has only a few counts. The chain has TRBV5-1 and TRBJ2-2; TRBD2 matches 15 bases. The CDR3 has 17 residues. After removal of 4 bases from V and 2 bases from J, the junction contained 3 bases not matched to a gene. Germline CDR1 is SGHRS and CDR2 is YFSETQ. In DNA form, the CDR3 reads TGCGCCAGCAGCACGGGACTAGCGGGAGGTAACACCGGGGAGCTGTTTTTT. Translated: CASSTGLAGGNTGELFF.

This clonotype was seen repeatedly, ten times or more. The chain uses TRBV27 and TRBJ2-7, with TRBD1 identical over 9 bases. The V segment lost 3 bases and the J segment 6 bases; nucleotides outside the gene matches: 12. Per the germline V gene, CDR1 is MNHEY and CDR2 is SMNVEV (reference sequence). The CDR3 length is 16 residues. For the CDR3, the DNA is TGTGCCAGCAGTTTTGAACCGGGACAGGGTCGCTCCGAGCAGTACTTC. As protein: CASSFEPGQGRSEQYF.

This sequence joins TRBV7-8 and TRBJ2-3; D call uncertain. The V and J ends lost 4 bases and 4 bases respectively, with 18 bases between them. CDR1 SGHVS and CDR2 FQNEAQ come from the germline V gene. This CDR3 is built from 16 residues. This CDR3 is CASSSPNTPGSDTQYF. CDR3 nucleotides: TGTGCCAGCAGCTCGCCTAATACCCCCGGATCAGATACGCAGTATTTT.

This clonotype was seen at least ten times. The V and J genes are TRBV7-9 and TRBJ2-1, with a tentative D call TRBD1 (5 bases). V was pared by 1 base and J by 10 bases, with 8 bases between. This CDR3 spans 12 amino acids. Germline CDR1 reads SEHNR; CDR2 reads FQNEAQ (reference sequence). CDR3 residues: CASSLGQFEQFF. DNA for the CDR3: TGTGCCAGCAGCTTAGGACAGTTCGAGCAGTTCTTC.

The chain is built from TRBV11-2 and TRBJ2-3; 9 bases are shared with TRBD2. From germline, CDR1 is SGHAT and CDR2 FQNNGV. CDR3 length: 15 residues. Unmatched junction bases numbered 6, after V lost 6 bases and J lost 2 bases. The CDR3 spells CASRLSGRNTDTQYF. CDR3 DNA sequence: TGTGCCAGCAGACTGAGCGGGAGGAACACAGATACGCAGTATTTT. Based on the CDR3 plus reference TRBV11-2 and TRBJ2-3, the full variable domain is EAGVAQSPRYKIIEKRQSVAFWCNPISGHATLYWYQQILGQGPKLLIQFQNNGVVDDSQLPKDRFSAERLKGVDSTLKIQPAKLEDSAVYLCASRLSGRNTDTQYFGPGTRLTVL.

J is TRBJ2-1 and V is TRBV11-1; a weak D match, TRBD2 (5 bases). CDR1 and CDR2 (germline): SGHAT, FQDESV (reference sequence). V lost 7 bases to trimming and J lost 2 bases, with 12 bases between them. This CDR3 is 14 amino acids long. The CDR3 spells CASNVGAPYNEQFF. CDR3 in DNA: TGTGCCAGCAACGTGGGAGCGCCCTACAATGAGCAGTTCTTC.

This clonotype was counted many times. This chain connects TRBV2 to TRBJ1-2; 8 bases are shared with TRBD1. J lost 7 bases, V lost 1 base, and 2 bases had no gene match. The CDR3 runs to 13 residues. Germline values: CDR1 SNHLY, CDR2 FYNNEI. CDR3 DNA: TGTGCCAGCAGTGAAGTGGGACAGGCTGGCTACACCTTC. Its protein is CASSEVGQAGYTF.

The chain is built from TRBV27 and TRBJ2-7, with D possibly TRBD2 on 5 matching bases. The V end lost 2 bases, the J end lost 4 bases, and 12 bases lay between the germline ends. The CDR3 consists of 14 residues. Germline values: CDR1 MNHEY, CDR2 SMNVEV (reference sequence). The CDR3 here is CASSLGAEGYEQYF. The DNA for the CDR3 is TGTGCCAGCAGTTTAGGAGCGGAAGGGTACGAGCAGTACTTC.

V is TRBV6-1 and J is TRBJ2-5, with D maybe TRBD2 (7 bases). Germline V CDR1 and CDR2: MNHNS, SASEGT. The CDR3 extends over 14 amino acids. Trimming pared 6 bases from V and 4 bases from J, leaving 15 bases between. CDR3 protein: CASSWRGPGETQYF. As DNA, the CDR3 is TGTGCCAGCAGCTGGCGGGGGCCAGGAGAGACCCAGTACTTC.

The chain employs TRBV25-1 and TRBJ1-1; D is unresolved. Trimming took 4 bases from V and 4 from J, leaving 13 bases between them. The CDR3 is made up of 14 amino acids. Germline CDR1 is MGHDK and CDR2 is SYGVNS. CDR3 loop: CASSALIGSTEAFF. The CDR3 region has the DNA TGTGCCAGCAGTGCCCTGATCGGGTCCACTGAAGCTTTCTTT.

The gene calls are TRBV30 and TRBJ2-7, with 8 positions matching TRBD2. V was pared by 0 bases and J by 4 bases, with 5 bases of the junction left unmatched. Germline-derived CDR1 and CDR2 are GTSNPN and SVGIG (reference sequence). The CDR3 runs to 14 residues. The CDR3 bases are TGTGCCTGGAGTGTACCCGGGAGGGGATACGAGCAGTACTTC. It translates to CAWSVPGRGYEQYF.

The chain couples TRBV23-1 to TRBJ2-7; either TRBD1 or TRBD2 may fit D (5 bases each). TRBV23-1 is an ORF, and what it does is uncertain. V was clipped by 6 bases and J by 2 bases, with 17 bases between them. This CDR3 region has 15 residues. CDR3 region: CASRSEGQGPYEQYF. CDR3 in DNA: TGCGCCAGCAGATCCGAGGGCCAGGGCCCCTACGAGCAGTACTTC.

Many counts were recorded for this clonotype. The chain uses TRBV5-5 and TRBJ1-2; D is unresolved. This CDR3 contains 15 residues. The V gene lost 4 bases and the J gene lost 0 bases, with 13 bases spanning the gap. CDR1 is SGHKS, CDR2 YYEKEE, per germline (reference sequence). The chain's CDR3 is CASSLRHLANYGYTF. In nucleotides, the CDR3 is TGTGCCAGCAGCCTGCGACACTTAGCTAACTATGGCTACACCTTC.

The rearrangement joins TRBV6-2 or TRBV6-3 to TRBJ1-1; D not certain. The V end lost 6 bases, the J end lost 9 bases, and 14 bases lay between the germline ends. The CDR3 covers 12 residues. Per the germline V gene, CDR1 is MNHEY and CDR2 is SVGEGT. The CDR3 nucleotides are TGTGCCAGCAGCCCCCAGGCGCGGAAAGCTTTCTTT. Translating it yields CASSPQARKAFF.

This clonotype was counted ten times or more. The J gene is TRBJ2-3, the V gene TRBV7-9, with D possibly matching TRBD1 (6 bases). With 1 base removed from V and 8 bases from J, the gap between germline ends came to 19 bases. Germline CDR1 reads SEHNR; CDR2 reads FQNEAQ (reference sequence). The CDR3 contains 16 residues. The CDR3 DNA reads TGTGCCAGCAGCTTAGACCTCTCCCTGGGGGCAGCTACGCAGTATTTT. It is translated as CASSLDLSLGAATQYF.

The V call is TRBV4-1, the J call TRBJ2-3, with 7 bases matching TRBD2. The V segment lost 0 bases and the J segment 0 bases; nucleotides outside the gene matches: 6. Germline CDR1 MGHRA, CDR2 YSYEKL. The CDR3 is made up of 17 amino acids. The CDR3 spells CASSQDLGSGSTDTQYF. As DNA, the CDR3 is TGCGCCAGCAGCCAAGATCTTGGTAGCGGGAGCACAGATACGCAGTATTTT.

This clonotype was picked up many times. CDR3 DNA sequence: TGTGCCAGCAGCTTAGACGGGAGCGGCTACGAGCAGTACTTC. It encodes CASSLDGSGYEQYF. The chain couples TRBV7-6 to TRBJ2-7, with a tentative D call TRBD2 (6 bases). The CDR3 consists of 14 residues. The V gene's germline CDR1 is SGHVS and CDR2 FNYEAQ. V was shortened by 1 base and J by 3 bases, with 10 bases between the two germline ends.

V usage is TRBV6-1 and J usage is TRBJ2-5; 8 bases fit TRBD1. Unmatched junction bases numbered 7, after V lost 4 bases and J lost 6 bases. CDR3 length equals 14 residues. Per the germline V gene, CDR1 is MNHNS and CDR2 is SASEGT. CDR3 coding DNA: TGTGCCAGCAGTGGGACAGGGAAAAAAAAGACCCAGTACTTC. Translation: CASSGTGKKKTQYF.

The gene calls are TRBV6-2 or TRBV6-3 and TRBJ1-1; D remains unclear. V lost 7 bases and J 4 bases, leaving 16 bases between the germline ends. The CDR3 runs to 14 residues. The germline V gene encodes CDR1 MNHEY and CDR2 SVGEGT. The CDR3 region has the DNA TGTGCCAGCACCCGGGAATTTATCGGCACTGAAGCTTTCTTT. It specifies CASTREFIGTEAFF.

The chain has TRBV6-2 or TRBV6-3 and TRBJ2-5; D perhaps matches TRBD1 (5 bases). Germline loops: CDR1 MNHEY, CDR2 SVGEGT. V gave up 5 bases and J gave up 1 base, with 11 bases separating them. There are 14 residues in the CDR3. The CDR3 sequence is CASSAAGIQETQYF. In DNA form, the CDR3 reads TGTGCCAGCAGTGCTGCAGGGATCCAAGAGACCCAGTACTTC.

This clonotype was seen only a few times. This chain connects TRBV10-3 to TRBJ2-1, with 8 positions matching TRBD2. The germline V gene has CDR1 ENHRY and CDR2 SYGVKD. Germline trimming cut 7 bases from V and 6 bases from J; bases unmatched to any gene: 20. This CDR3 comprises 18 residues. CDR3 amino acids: CAITANQGSGGPVNEQFF. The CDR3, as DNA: TGTGCCATCACAGCAAACCAAGGGAGCGGGGGCCCTGTCAATGAGCAGTTCTTC.

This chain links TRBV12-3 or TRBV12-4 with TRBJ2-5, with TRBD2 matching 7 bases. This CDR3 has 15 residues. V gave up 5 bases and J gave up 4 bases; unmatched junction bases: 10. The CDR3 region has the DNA TGTGCCAGCAGTCTGACGGGAGGAGAGGGAGAGACCCAGTACTTC. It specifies CASSLTGGEGETQYF.

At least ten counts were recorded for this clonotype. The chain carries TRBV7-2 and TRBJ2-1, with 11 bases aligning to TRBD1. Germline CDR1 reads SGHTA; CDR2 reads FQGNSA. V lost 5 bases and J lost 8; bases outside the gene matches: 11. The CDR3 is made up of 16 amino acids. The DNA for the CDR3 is TGTGCCAGCAGCCTAGGACAGGGGGCGGCTCTCTATGAGCAGTTCTTC. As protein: CASSLGQGAALYEQFF.

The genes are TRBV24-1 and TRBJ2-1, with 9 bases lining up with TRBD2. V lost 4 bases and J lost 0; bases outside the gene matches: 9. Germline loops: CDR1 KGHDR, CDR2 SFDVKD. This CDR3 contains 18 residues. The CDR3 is CATSDQDFSGSSYNEQFF. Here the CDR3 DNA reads TGTGCCACCAGTGACCAAGATTTTAGCGGGAGCTCCTACAATGAGCAGTTCTTC.

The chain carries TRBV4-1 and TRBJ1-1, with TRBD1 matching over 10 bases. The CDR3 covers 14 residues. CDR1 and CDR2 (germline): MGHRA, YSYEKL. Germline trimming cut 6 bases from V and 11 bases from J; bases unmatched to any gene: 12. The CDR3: CASRHPGQGLGAFF. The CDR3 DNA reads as TGCGCCAGCAGACACCCGGGACAGGGGCTAGGCGCTTTCTTT.

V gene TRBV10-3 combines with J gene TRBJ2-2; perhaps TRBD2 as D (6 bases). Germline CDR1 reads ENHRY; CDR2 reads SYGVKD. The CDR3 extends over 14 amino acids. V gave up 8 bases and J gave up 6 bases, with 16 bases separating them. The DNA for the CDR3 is TGTGCCATCGCGTCAAAGGGAGGCGCCGGGGAGCTGTTTTTT. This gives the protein CAIASKGGAGELFF.